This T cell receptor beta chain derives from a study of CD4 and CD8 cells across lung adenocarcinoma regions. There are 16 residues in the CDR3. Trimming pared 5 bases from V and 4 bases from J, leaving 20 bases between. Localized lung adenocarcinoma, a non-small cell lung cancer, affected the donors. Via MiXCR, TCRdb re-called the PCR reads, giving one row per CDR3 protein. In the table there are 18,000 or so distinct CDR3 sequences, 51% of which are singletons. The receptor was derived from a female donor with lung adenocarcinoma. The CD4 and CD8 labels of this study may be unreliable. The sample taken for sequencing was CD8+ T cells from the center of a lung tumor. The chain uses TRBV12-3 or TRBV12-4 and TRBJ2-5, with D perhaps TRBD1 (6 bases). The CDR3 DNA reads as TGTGCCAGCAGTATCCAAACTGGGGGCCAGGGAGAGACCCAGTACTTC. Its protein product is CASSIQTGGQGETQYF.